These 28 T cell receptor beta chains share one sample of origin, sequenced in a study of blood T cell repertoires in COVID-19 (dated by TCRdb to the early 2020s). Library prep was done by the immunoSEQ multiplex PCR assay. In TCRdb, the immuneACCESS table is reduced to in-frame sequences with V and J assigned. These tables do not hold every clone; where another copy was compared, an unresolved V gene accounts for under half, and the others remain unexplained. The sample includes hundreds of thousands of clones, with around nine tenths observed a single time. The ten largest clones represent about 1.6% of the sample. Source material: PBMCs or T cells enriched from blood (not recorded which). These receptors all come from a woman between 50 and 59 years old who had recovered from COVID-19.

The chain is built from TRBV11-2 and TRBJ2-6; D possibly corresponds to TRBD2 (6 bases). Germline V lookup: CDR1 SGHAT, CDR2 FQNNGV. CDR3 length: 17 amino acids. The V end lost 5 bases, the J end lost 4 bases, and 18 bases lay between the germline ends. The CDR3 loop is CASSHPRGVGGANVLTF. CDR3 coding DNA: TGTGCCAGCAGCCACCCCCGCGGGGTTGGGGGGGCCAACGTCCTGACTTTC.

The genes are TRBV5-4 and TRBJ1-1, with D maybe TRBD1 (5 bases). Trimming removed 3 bases at V and 4 bases at J, with 25 bases between. Per the germline V gene, CDR1 is SGHNT and CDR2 is YYREEE (reference sequence). The CDR3 is 18 amino acids. CDR3 protein: CASSSGGLEGGGSTEAFF. For the CDR3, the DNA is TGTGCCAGCAGCTCCGGGGGTTTGGAGGGAGGAGGAAGCACTGAAGCTTTCTTT.

The rearrangement joins TRBV19 to TRBJ2-1, with 8 bases lining up with TRBD2. CDR3 length equals 15 residues. J gave up 4 bases and V 7 bases, and 9 bases lay outside the gene matches. The germline V gene has CDR1 LNHDA and CDR2 SQIVND (reference sequence). The CDR3 DNA follows: TGTGCCAGTACCGGCAGCGGGAGATCTTACAATGAGCAGTTCTTC. It is translated as CASTGSGRSYNEQFF.

V is TRBV19 and J is TRBJ2-7; 10 bases match TRBD1. The CDR3 contains 9 residues. Germline loops: CDR1 LNHDA, CDR2 SQIVND (reference sequence). CDR3: CASSGTGEV. CDR3 sequence (DNA): TGTGCCAGCTCCGGGACAGGGGAGGTC.

This chain links TRBV18 with TRBJ1-3; possible D gene TRBD1, 6 bases. Germline-derived CDR1 and CDR2 are KGHSH and LQKENI. The CDR3 extends over 15 amino acids. V shed 0 bases and J shed 4 bases, with 10 bases lying between them. The CDR3 is CASSPPGGQGNTIYF. The CDR3 DNA follows: TGTGCCAGCTCACCACCCGGGGGGCAAGGAAACACCATATATTTT.

The chain uses TRBV28 and TRBJ2-2; 8 bases map to TRBD2. V was clipped by 8 bases and J by 5 bases; unmatched bases: 4. CDR1 and CDR2 from the germline V gene are MDHEN and SYDVKM. The CDR3 loop spans 13 amino acids. CDR3 nucleotides: TGTGCCAGCCAAGCGGGAGTTACCGGGGAGCTGTTTTTT. It codes for CASQAGVTGELFF.

CDR3 loop: CASSFPKTRDNEQFF. The CDR3 region has the DNA TGTGCCAGCAGTTTCCCGAAGACTAGGGACAATGAGCAGTTCTTC. The chain employs TRBV28 and TRBJ2-1, with D perhaps TRBD2 (6 bases). V was pared by 3 bases and J by 5 bases, with 14 bases between. CDR1 and CDR2 from the germline V gene are MDHEN and SYDVKM. The CDR3 contains 15 residues.

This chain joins TRBV19 and TRBJ2-7, with no clear D. Per germline, CDR1 LNHDA and CDR2 SQIVND (reference sequence). Between the trimmed V and J ends, which lost 5 bases and 3 bases, there was a span of 8 bases. This CDR3 has 12 amino acids. CDR3 nucleotide sequence: TGTGCCAGTAGTCCAGATGACTACGAGCAGTACTTC. Translation: CASSPDDYEQYF.

The rearrangement uses TRBV28 and TRBJ1-5; weak D call: TRBD1 (5 bases). Trimming left V 6 bases short and J 3 bases short, with 12 bases between. From germline, CDR1 is MDHEN and CDR2 SYDVKM. This CDR3 spans 14 amino acids. Here the CDR3 DNA reads TGTGCCAGCAGGACTCGGGGGGTCAATCAGCCCCAGCATTTT. Translation gives CASRTRGVNQPQHF.

The rearrangement uses TRBV27 and TRBJ2-1; tentatively, D is TRBD1 (6 bases). CDR1 is MNHEY, CDR2 SMNVEV, per germline (reference sequence). CDR3 length: 15 residues. The ends were cut back, 5 bases at V and 0 bases at J, with 11 bases in the middle. CDR3: CASSRGTSSYNEQFF. Here the CDR3 DNA reads TGTGCCAGCAGTCGAGGGACAAGCTCCTACAATGAGCAGTTCTTC.

This clone was observed a single time. The rearrangement joins TRBV19 to TRBJ2-1, with D possibly matching TRBD2 (6 bases). From germline, CDR1 is LNHDA and CDR2 SQIVND (reference sequence). This CDR3 region has 13 residues. Trimming stripped 5 bases from V and 5 bases from J, with 10 bases between. The CDR3 spells CASSGGLDNEQFF. DNA of the CDR3: TGTGCCAGTAGTGGGGGACTCGACAATGAGCAGTTCTTC.

This sequence joins TRBV10-2 and TRBJ1-5, with a possible D match to TRBD1 (5 bases). Germline V gene data show CDR1 as WSHSY and CDR2 as SAAADI. The CDR3 spans 19 residues. The germline V and J ends were trimmed by 6 bases and 3 bases, with 27 bases remaining between them. CDR3 protein: CASSTLQLQLGGNNQPQHF. The DNA for the CDR3 is TGCGCCAGCAGCACCTTGCAACTCCAACTCGGGGGGAACAATCAGCCCCAGCATTTT.

This chain joins TRBV9 and TRBJ2-1; maybe TRBD2 (6 bases). The CDR3 covers 14 residues. V dropped 3 bases and J dropped 8 bases, with 15 bases sitting between them. The germline V gene encodes CDR1 SGDLS and CDR2 YYNGEE. DNA of the CDR3: TGTGCCAGCAGCGGTCAAGTGGCTAGCGATGAGCAGTTCTTC. Translating it yields CASSGQVASDEQFF.

The genes are TRBV19 and TRBJ1-5; weak D call: TRBD1 (6 bases). CDR1 and CDR2 (germline): LNHDA, SQIVND (reference sequence). The CDR3 is 17 amino acids. Trimming took off 6 bases at V and 1 base at J, with 19 bases between the two ends. CDR3 amino acids: CASSHEFRGRSNQPQHF. The CDR3 region has the DNA TGTGCCAGTAGCCACGAATTCAGGGGTAGGAGCAATCAGCCCCAGCATTTT.

This clone was detected once. The chain is built from TRBV28 and TRBJ2-7; 7 bases agree with TRBD2. This CDR3 has 13 residues. The V segment lost 4 bases and the J segment 5 bases; nucleotides outside the gene matches: 5. The germline gives CDR1 MDHEN, CDR2 SYDVKM. This CDR3 reads CASSSGGVDEQYF. CDR3 nucleotide sequence: TGTGCCAGCAGTTCGGGGGGAGTAGACGAGCAGTACTTC.

This chain connects TRBV10-3 to TRBJ2-7, with D maybe TRBD1 (6 bases). The CDR3 runs to 15 residues. The V end lost 7 bases, the J end lost 1 base, and 17 bases lay between the germline ends. The germline V gene encodes CDR1 ENHRY and CDR2 SYGVKD. CDR3 in amino acids: CAITPGTPGSYEQYF. The DNA for the CDR3 is TGTGCCATCACGCCCGGGACACCCGGATCCTACGAGCAGTACTTC.

The chain employs TRBV5-5 and TRBJ2-2; 12 bases are shared with TRBD2. CDR1 is SGHKS and CDR2 is YYEKEE in the germline V gene (reference sequence). Trimming removed 2 bases from V and 7 bases from J; junction bases left unmatched: 9. This CDR3 is built from 17 residues. The CDR3 here is CASSLNGLAGLSGELFF. CDR3 DNA: TGTGCCAGCAGCTTAAATGGACTAGCGGGATTGAGCGGGGAGCTGTTTTTT.

The V call is TRBV11-2, the J call TRBJ2-7; weak D call: TRBD2 (5 bases). The CDR3 loop spans 14 amino acids. V was cut by 3 bases and J by 2 bases, with 11 bases left in between. Germline V gives CDR1 SGHAT, CDR2 FQNNGV. CDR3 bases: TGTGCCAGCAGCTTGGCGCTAGCTACCTACGAGCAGTACTTC. It yields the protein CASSLALATYEQYF.

V and J are TRBV10-1 and TRBJ2-7, with D unresolved. This CDR3 spans 12 amino acids. Germline CDR1 is WNHNN and CDR2 is SYGVQD (reference sequence). With 5 bases removed from V and 4 bases from J, the gap between germline ends came to 9 bases. CDR3: CASSSGGYEQYF. CDR3 nucleotide sequence: TGCGCCAGCAGTTCGGGTGGGTACGAGCAGTACTTC.

This chain links TRBV5-1 with TRBJ2-6, with TRBD1 matching over 10 bases. Germline lookup yields CDR1 SGHRS and CDR2 YFSETQ. This CDR3 has 18 amino acids. The ends lost 3 bases at V and 0 bases at J; junction bases unmatched: 6. The CDR3 loop is CASSWAGTGDSGANVLTF. Written as DNA, the CDR3 is TGCGCCAGCAGCTGGGCCGGGACAGGGGACTCTGGGGCCAACGTCCTGACTTTC. Full variable domain (remainder filled in from reference TRBV5-1 and TRBJ2-6): KAGVTQTPRYLIKTRGQQVTLSCSPISGHRSVSWYQQTPGQGLQFLFEYFSETQRNKGNFPGRFSGRQFSNSRSEMNVSTLELGDSALYLCASSWAGTGDSGANVLTFGAGSRLTVL.

The gene calls are TRBV29-1 and TRBJ2-7; 7 positions agree with TRBD1. Germline CDR1 and CDR2: SQVTM and ANQGSEA. Germline trimming cut 7 bases from V and 4 bases from J; bases unmatched to any gene: 10. This CDR3 comprises 13 residues. The chain's CDR3 is CSARQGKEYEQYF. CDR3 bases: TGCAGCGCCCGACAGGGAAAGGAGTACGAGCAGTACTTC.

This clone has only one observation. Additional DNA sequences in this sample encode the identical CDR3. This chain connects TRBV5-1 to TRBJ1-2, with 7 bases matching TRBD1. Germline CDR1 is SGHRS and CDR2 is YFSETQ. The CDR3 runs to 14 residues. V gave up 2 bases and J gave up 5 bases; unmatched junction bases: 6. In DNA, the CDR3 is TGCGCCAGCAGCTTAGGAGGGGGCGGGTATGGCTACACCTTC. Translating gives CASSLGGGGYGYTF.

This rearrangement joins TRBV7-8 to TRBJ1-1; tentatively, D is TRBD1 (6 bases). The CDR3 length is 18 residues. Germline CDR1 reads SGHVS; CDR2 reads FQNEAQ. V was trimmed by 5 bases and J by 3 bases, leaving 25 bases between them. The CDR3 loop reads CASSPGRQGLLRDTEAFF. The CDR3 DNA is TGTGCCAGCAGCCCAGGCCGGCAGGGGCTCCTAAGGGACACTGAAGCTTTCTTT. Complete variable domain (other parts from reference TRBV7-8 and TRBJ1-1): GAGVSQSPRYKVAKRGQDVALRCDPISGHVSLFWYQQALGQGPEFLTYFQNEAQLDKSGLPSDRFFAERPEGSVSTLKIQRTQQEDSAVYLCASSPGRQGLLRDTEAFFGQGTRLTVV.

This clone was detected a few times. V and J are TRBV28 and TRBJ1-6; TRBD1 agrees at 12 bases. CDR1 MDHEN and CDR2 SYDVKM come from the germline V gene. V shed 5 bases, J shed 4 bases, and the junction held 9 bases outside the gene matches. The CDR3 sequence is 18 residues long. CDR3 sequence (DNA): TGTGCCAGCAGTGCCCCGGGGACAGGGGGCTTTTATAATTCACCCCTCCACTTT. Amino acids: CASSAPGTGGFYNSPLHF. The whole variable domain, remainder taken from reference TRBV28 and TRBJ1-6, is DVKVTQSSRYLVKRTGEKVFLECVQDMDHENMFWYRQDPGLGLRLIYFSYDVKMKEKGDIPEGYSVSREKKERFSLILESASTNQTSMYLCASSAPGTGGFYNSPLHFGNGTRLTVT.

The chain employs TRBV7-8 and TRBJ1-5, with D uncertain. Germline lookup yields CDR1 SGHVS and CDR2 FQNEAQ. The CDR3 covers 15 residues. Trimming removed 6 bases from V and 1 base from J, with 13 bases in between. CDR3 bases: TGTGCCAGCAGTTACAACACGATCAGCAATCAGCCCCAGCATTTT. Translating gives CASSYNTISNQPQHF.

This chain joins TRBV27 and TRBJ1-4; no reliable D call. In germline, CDR1 is MNHEY, CDR2 SMNVEV (reference sequence). This CDR3 has 14 residues. The germline V and J ends were trimmed by 6 bases and 4 bases, with 12 bases remaining between them. The CDR3 here is CASRYRGYNEKLFF. The CDR3, as DNA: TGTGCCAGCAGGTACCGGGGATATAATGAAAAACTGTTTTTT.

This chain uses TRBV10-3 with TRBJ2-3; TRBD1 matches 10 bases. Germline V gene lookup returns CDR1 ENHRY and CDR2 SYGVKD. The J segment lost 2 bases and the V segment lost 8 bases, leaving 10 bases of the junction unmatched. The CDR3 length is 16 residues. The CDR3 region is CAIGKKGQGTTDTQYF. In nucleotides, the CDR3 is TGTGCCATCGGGAAAAAGGGACAGGGGACCACAGATACGCAGTATTTT.

V usage is TRBV28 and J usage is TRBJ2-2; no reliable D call. CDR3 length: 13 residues. The germline gives CDR1 MDHEN, CDR2 SYDVKM. Trimming removed 5 bases at V and 5 bases at J, with 9 bases between. The CDR3 nucleotides read TGTGCCAGCAGTCGACCCGGGACCGGGGAGCTGTTTTTT. It encodes CASSRPGTGELFF.